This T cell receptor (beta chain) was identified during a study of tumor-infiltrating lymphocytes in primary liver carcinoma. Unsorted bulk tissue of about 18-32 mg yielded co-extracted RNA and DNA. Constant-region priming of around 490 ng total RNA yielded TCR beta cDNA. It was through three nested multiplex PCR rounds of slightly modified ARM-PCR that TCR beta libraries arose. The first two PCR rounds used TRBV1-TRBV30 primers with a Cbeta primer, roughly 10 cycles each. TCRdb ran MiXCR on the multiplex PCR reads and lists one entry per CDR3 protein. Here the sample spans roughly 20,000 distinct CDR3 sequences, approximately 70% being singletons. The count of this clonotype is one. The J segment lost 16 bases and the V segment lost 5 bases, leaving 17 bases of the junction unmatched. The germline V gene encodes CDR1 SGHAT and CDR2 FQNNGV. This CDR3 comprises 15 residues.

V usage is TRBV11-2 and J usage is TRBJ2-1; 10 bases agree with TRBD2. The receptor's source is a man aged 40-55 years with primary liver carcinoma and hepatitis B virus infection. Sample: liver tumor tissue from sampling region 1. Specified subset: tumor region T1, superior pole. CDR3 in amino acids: CASSPQREGSGGQFF. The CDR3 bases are TGTGCCAGCAGCCCCCAGCGGGAGGGATCGGGTGGGCAATTCTTC.